This is a list of T cell receptor beta chains from one sample in a study of cytomegalovirus exposure and HLA in healthy donors. Using immunoSEQ multiplex PCR, the repertoire was profiled, and TCRdb retains in-frame clones only, with some absent. This sample has 150,000 to 200,000 clones, with around a tenth found just once. The sequenced sample consisted of PBMCs. These receptors came from a woman under 40 in good health and CMV-seropositive. The CDR3 runs from the conserved cysteine through the conserved F or W. A D gene is named only where the DNA matches it firmly. Where a row states a size, it is once, few, many or the class of an expanded clone; other rows omit it.

d_gene	abundance	v_gene	j_gene	CDR3nt	CDR3aa
NA	few	TRBV4-1	TRBJ1-5	TGCGCCAGCAGCCAAGGGCTTCAGGGGCCGTCCAATCAGCCCCAGCATTTT	CASSQGLQGPSNQPQHF
TRBD2	NA	TRBV19	TRBJ2-2	TGTGCCAGTACCCGGATAGCGGGAACAACCGGGGAGCTGTTTTTT	CASTRIAGTTGELFF
NA	few	TRBV6-1	TRBJ2-3	TGTGCCAGCAACTACAGGGTAGATACGCAGTATTTT	CASNYRVDTQYF
TRBD1	few	TRBV5-1	TRBJ1-4	TGCGCCAGCAGTCTGGACAGGGTTGGGGGTGAAAAACTGTTTTTT	CASSLDRVGGEKLFF
NA	NA	TRBV10-2	TRBJ2-7	TGCGCCAGCACCGAAAAACCTAGCTCCTACGAGCAGTACTTC	CASTEKPSSYEQYF
TRBD1	NA	TRBV9	TRBJ2-7	TGTGCCAGCAGCGCGGATCCCGGGACAGCCCTTTACGAGCAGTACTTC	CASSADPGTALYEQYF
TRBD2	few	TRBV2	TRBJ2-3	TGTGCCAGCAGACCCGGGACTAGCGGTTCCGCCACAGATACGCAGTATTTT	CASRPGTSGSATDTQYF
NA	few	TRBV28	TRBJ1-1	TGTGCCAGCAGTTTATGGGTCAGGGGGAACACTGAAGCTTTCTTT	CASSLWVRGNTEAFF
TRBD1	few	TRBV6-1	TRBJ1-4	TGTGCCAGCAGTGAAGCTTCCGGGACAGCCAATGAAAAACTGTTTTTT	CASSEASGTANEKLFF
TRBD2	NA	TRBV9	TRBJ2-7	TGTGCCAGCAGCCCCGGGGGACTAGCGGGACGGGGGACGTCCGAGCAGTACTTC	CASSPGGLAGRGTSEQYF
TRBD1	few	TRBV11-3	TRBJ2-3	TGTGCCAGCAGGGTAGGGACAGGCACAGATACGCAGTATTTT	CASRVGTGTDTQYF
NA	NA	TRBV18	TRBJ2-5	TGTGCCAGCTCACCAATCACAGTAGTGGGAGAGACCCAGTACTTC	CASSPITVVGETQYF
NA	NA	TRBV6-5	TRBJ2-2	TGTGCCAGCAGTTACTCGAACAGGGTCGGTACCGGGGAGCTGTTTTTT	CASSYSNRVGTGELFF
TRBD2	few	TRBV9	TRBJ2-7	TGTGCCAGCAGCGTGGGGGGGGAGCGGGAGGGTTACGAGCAGTACTTC	CASSVGGEREGYEQYF
TRBD1	NA	TRBV11-2	TRBJ1-5	TGTGCCAGCAGTTTGGACAGGGATCAGCCCCAGCATTTT	CASSLDRDQPQHF
TRBD2	once	TRBV7-8	TRBJ2-5	TGTGCCAGCAGCCCCCGATCAGGGGGAGGGACTAGCGGAGAGACCCAGTACTTC	CASSPRSGGGTSGETQYF
NA	few	TRBV6-5	TRBJ2-3	TGTGCCAGCAGCCCCCGCTCAGGAACGCAGTATTTT	CASSPRSGTQYF
NA	NA	TRBV11-2	TRBJ1-5	TGTGCCAGCAGCTTATGGGGGGGGAGTAATCAGCCCCAGCATTTT	CASSLWGGSNQPQHF
NA	few	TRBV10-1	TRBJ2-6	TGCGCCAGCAGTGAGCGGTCCTCTGGGGCCAACGTCCTGACTTTC	CASSERSSGANVLTF
TRBD1	NA	TRBV27	TRBJ2-3	TGTGCCAGCAGTTTATTAGGACAGGCGGGAGATACGCAGTATTTT	CASSLLGQAGDTQYF
NA	few	TRBV29-1	TRBJ1-2	TGCAGCGTCGGAGGGATGGACTATGGCTACACCTTC	CSVGGMDYGYTF
NA	NA	TRBV29-1	TRBJ2-5	TGCAGCGTTGGAGGTAACCAAGAGACCCAGTACTTC	CSVGGNQETQYF
TRBD1	few	TRBV11-2	TRBJ1-2	TGTGCCAGCAGCTTATCGACAGGGATCTATGGCTACACCTTC	CASSLSTGIYGYTF
TRBD1	few	TRBV19	TRBJ1-2	TGTGCCAGTAGCCCCGGACAGGACTATGGCTACACCTTC	CASSPGQDYGYTF
TRBD1	NA	TRBV7-9	TRBJ1-2	TGTGCCAGCAGCTTATCGGGACAGGGAAACTATGGCTACACCTTC	CASSLSGQGNYGYTF
TRBD1	few	TRBV2	TRBJ2-2	TGTGCCAGCATTGAGGGACAGGGCACCGGGGAGCTGTTTTTT	CASIEGQGTGELFF
TRBD2	NA	TRBV13	TRBJ2-3	TGTGCCAGCAGCTCGGGACTAGCGGGAAGGGTTATCGCAGATACGCAGTATTTT	CASSSGLAGRVIADTQYF
TRBD2	few	TRBV7-7	TRBJ2-5	TGTGCCAGCAGCTTAGGCGGGGGGCGAGAGACCCAGTACTTC	CASSLGGGRETQYF
NA	NA	TRBV29-1	TRBJ1-2	TGCAGCGTCATGGGGGAGGGGCTGGGTGGCTACACCTTC	CSVMGEGLGGYTF
TRBD1	many	TRBV10-1	TRBJ1-2	TGCGCCAGCCTAAACCGACAGGGACCGGCGGGTAACTATGGCTACACCTTC	CASLNRQGPAGNYGYTF
NA	few	TRBV30	TRBJ1-2	TGTGCCTGGAGTGTATTTGAACAGGATGGCTACACCTTC	CAWSVFEQDGYTF
NA	NA	TRBV27	TRBJ1-6	TGTGCCAGCAGAAGAACTTTTAATTCACCCCTCCACTTT	CASRRTFNSPLHF
TRBD2	many	TRBV6-1	TRBJ2-7	TGTGCCAGCAGTGAAGGTGGTAGCGGGAGTTACGATCGGGCCTACGAGCAGTACTTC	CASSEGGSGSYDRAYEQYF
TRBD1	few	TRBV27	TRBJ2-6	TGTGCCAGCAGTTTCAGGGGGAGAACTCTCTCTGGGGCCAACGTCCTGACTTTC	CASSFRGRTLSGANVLTF
TRBD1	few	TRBV5-1	TRBJ1-4	TGCGCCAGCAGCACGACAGGGAGTCCCCATGAAAAACTGTTTTTT	CASSTTGSPHEKLFF
NA	few	TRBV18	TRBJ1-2	TGTGCCAGCTCACCAGTCAGGGCATCTCAGGGGGGCTACACCTTC	CASSPVRASQGGYTF
TRBD2	NA	TRBV5-4	TRBJ2-1	TGTGCCAGCAGCTTACTAGCGGCTGAGCAGTTCTTC	CASSLLAAEQFF
TRBD1	few	TRBV7-3	TRBJ2-2	TGTGCCAGCAGCTGGACAGGGGTCGCGAACACCGGGGAGCTGTTTTTT	CASSWTGVANTGELFF
NA	NA	TRBV18	TRBJ1-2	TGTGCCAGCTCACTTAACGGCTATGGCTACACCTTC	CASSLNGYGYTF
NA	few	TRBV5-1	TRBJ1-1	TGCGCCAGCAGCCTAGGTGTGGGGGCTGAGCTGCTGAACACTGAAGCTTTCTTT	CASSLGVGAELLNTEAFF
NA	few	TRBV5-4	TRBJ2-5	TGTGCCAGCAGCAACAGGGATGGGGAGACCCAGTACTTC	CASSNRDGETQYF
NA	NA	TRBV30	TRBJ2-5	TGTGCCTGGGGGGACTTTCAAGAGACCCAGTACTTC	CAWGDFQETQYF
NA	few	TRBV6-5	TRBJ1-1	TGTGCCAGCAGTTACCATCGGGGGAAGAACACTGAAGCTTTCTTT	CASSYHRGKNTEAFF
TRBD2	NA	TRBV28	TRBJ2-5	TGTGCCAGCAGCTTGCCCCGGGAGGGCGGGGAGACCCAGTACTTC	CASSLPREGGETQYF
NA	NA	TRBV19	TRBJ1-5	TGTGCCAGTAGTATACTCGGGACTGACCCATATAGCAATCAGCCCCAGCATTTT	CASSILGTDPYSNQPQHF
NA	NA	TRBV21-1	TRBJ1-5	TGTGCCAGCAGCAAAGGGGGGGACAGGCTGGGTCAGCCCCAGCATTTT	CASSKGGDRLGQPQHF
NA	NA	TRBV2	TRBJ2-1	TGTGCCAGCCAGGACTGGACAGATTATGCGCAGTTCTTC	CASQDWTDYAQFF
NA	few	TRBV9	TRBJ1-2	TGTGCCAGCAGCGCCAACGGGGGGGCGCGAGGCTACACCTTC	CASSANGGARGYTF
NA	few	TRBV29-1	TRBJ1-1	TGCAGCGTACAGATCATGAACACTGAAGCTTTCTTT	CSVQIMNTEAFF